Listed below are T cell receptor beta chains from one sample, sequenced in a study of PD-1 blockade in classical Hodgkin lymphoma. The method was immunoSEQ multiplex PCR; TCRdb's version includes in-frame clones alone and lacks a portion of them. Of around 45,000 clones in the sample, under 75% are singletons; the top ten hold about 3%. The source was peripheral blood mononuclear cells (PBMCs), collected before the second cycle of nivolumab. Every receptor here comes from a human donor with classical Hodgkin lymphoma. Each CDR3 is given with its conserved first and last residue. Fields, in order: V gene, D gene, J gene, clone size, CDR3 DNA, CDR3 protein. The D gene is left open where the match is weak. Some rows have no size entry. The others give once, few or many, or a class for an expanded clone.

V gene: TRBV5-4; D gene: .; J gene: TRBJ2-7; clone size: .; CDR3 DNA: TGTGCCAGCAGCTTGGTGGACTTAGCTATCTCCGACACCTACGAGCAGTACTTC; CDR3 protein: CASSLVDLAISDTYEQYF
V gene: TRBV10-3; D gene: .; J gene: TRBJ2-1; clone size: .; CDR3 DNA: TGTGCCATCAGACACTCGGACGGCTACAATGAGCAGTTCTTC; CDR3 protein: CAIRHSDGYNEQFF
V gene: TRBV18; D gene: .; J gene: TRBJ1-5; clone size: .; CDR3 DNA: TGTGCCAGCTCAAATGGGGAGGAACAGCCCCAGCATTTT; CDR3 protein: CASSNGEEQPQHF
V gene: TRBV5-1; D gene: .; J gene: TRBJ2-6; clone size: .; CDR3 DNA: TGCGCCAGCGCCGCAGGGGCTGGGGCCAACGTCCTGACTTTC; CDR3 protein: CASAAGAGANVLTF
V gene: TRBV15; D gene: .; J gene: TRBJ1-1; clone size: .; CDR3 DNA: TGTGCCACCTGCCAAAATGGGGGGCTGAACACTGAAGCTTTCTTT; CDR3 protein: CATCQNGGLNTEAFF
V gene: TRBV7-8; D gene: TRBD1; J gene: TRBJ2-7; clone size: .; CDR3 DNA: TGTGCCAGCAGCCCGGACAGGGCCTCCTACGAGCAGTACTTC; CDR3 protein: CASSPDRASYEQYF
V gene: TRBV7-8; D gene: TRBD1; J gene: TRBJ2-2; clone size: many; CDR3 DNA: TGTGCAACCACCTTGTTTGGACAGGGAGAAACCGGGGAGCTGTTTTTT; CDR3 protein: CATTLFGQGETGELFF
V gene: TRBV28; D gene: TRBD1; J gene: TRBJ1-5; clone size: .; CDR3 DNA: TGTGCCAGCAGCCTGACAGGGGGCAGGCAGCCCCAGCATTTT; CDR3 protein: CASSLTGGRQPQHF
V gene: TRBV9; D gene: TRBD2; J gene: TRBJ2-1; clone size: .; CDR3 DNA: TGTGCCAGCAGCCCCGGACTAGCGTTAAATGAGCAGTTCTTC; CDR3 protein: CASSPGLALNEQFF
V gene: TRBV10-3; D gene: .; J gene: TRBJ1-4; clone size: .; CDR3 DNA: TGTGCCATCAGTGATGGTAGCAGGGCCTATGAAAAACTGTTTTTT; CDR3 protein: CAISDGSRAYEKLFF
V gene: TRBV27; D gene: .; J gene: TRBJ2-1; clone size: .; CDR3 DNA: TGTGCCAGCACCGGAGATAGACCCTACAATGAGCAGTTCTTC; CDR3 protein: CASTGDRPYNEQFF
V gene: TRBV6-6; D gene: .; J gene: TRBJ1-2; clone size: .; CDR3 DNA: TGTGCCAGCAGCTGGGCATCATCCTATGGCTACACCTTC; CDR3 protein: CASSWASSYGYTF
V gene: TRBV9; D gene: TRBD1; J gene: TRBJ1-1; clone size: .; CDR3 DNA: TGTGCCAGCACGGGACAGGGGATGAACACTGAAGCTTTCTTT; CDR3 protein: CASTGQGMNTEAFF
V gene: TRBV9; D gene: .; J gene: TRBJ2-6; clone size: .; CDR3 DNA: TGTGCCAGCAGCGTTGGGGGGACCGGGGCCAACGTCCTGACTTTC; CDR3 protein: CASSVGGTGANVLTF
V gene: TRBV19; D gene: TRBD1; J gene: TRBJ1-1; clone size: medium-sized; CDR3 DNA: TGTGCCAGTAGTATAGCGACAGGGCCTGAAGCTTTCTTT; CDR3 protein: CASSIATGPEAFF
V gene: TRBV2; D gene: .; J gene: TRBJ1-2; clone size: .; CDR3 DNA: TGTGCCAGCAGTGAAAGGGCAGGGAGTAGCTATGGCTACACCTTC; CDR3 protein: CASSERAGSSYGYTF
V gene: TRBV30; D gene: TRBD1; J gene: TRBJ2-7; clone size: .; CDR3 DNA: TGTGCCTGGAGTGTACGGGGACAGGTTAACCACGAGCAGTACTTC; CDR3 protein: CAWSVRGQVNHEQYF
V gene: TRBV7-9; D gene: TRBD1; J gene: TRBJ2-7; clone size: few; CDR3 DNA: TGTGCCAGCAACCCAGGGGGCAGCTACGAGCAGTACTTC; CDR3 protein: CASNPGGSYEQYF
V gene: TRBV7-9; D gene: .; J gene: TRBJ1-1; clone size: .; CDR3 DNA: TGTGCCAGCAGTCAAGGCAAGACTGAAGCTTTCTTT; CDR3 protein: CASSQGKTEAFF
V gene: TRBV5-6; D gene: TRBD1; J gene: TRBJ1-5; clone size: .; CDR3 DNA: TGTGCCAGCAGCTCGGGGACAGGGCTATATCAGCCCCAGCATTTT; CDR3 protein: CASSSGTGLYQPQHF
V gene: TRBV9; D gene: TRBD1; J gene: TRBJ2-7; clone size: once; CDR3 DNA: TGTGCCAGCAGCCCAGGGACAGGGCCTAACTACGAGCAGTACTTC; CDR3 protein: CASSPGTGPNYEQYF
V gene: TRBV15; D gene: .; J gene: TRBJ1-2; clone size: .; CDR3 DNA: TGTGCCACCAGCAGAGGGGTCCCGCTCTATGGCTACACCTTC; CDR3 protein: CATSRGVPLYGYTF
V gene: TRBV29-1; D gene: .; J gene: TRBJ1-3; clone size: .; CDR3 DNA: TGCAGCGTTGAGGGGACAAACTCTGGAAACACCATATATTTT; CDR3 protein: CSVEGTNSGNTIYF
V gene: TRBV6-6; D gene: .; J gene: TRBJ1-1; clone size: .; CDR3 DNA: TGTGCCAGCAGTTTAAAATCCGTGGGGAACACTGAAGCTTTCTTT; CDR3 protein: CASSLKSVGNTEAFF
V gene: TRBV27; D gene: TRBD1; J gene: TRBJ2-1; clone size: .; CDR3 DNA: TGTGCCAGCAGTTTTGGGGACAGGAGGTACAATGAGCAGTTCTTC; CDR3 protein: CASSFGDRRYNEQFF
V gene: TRBV27; D gene: .; J gene: TRBJ2-3; clone size: .; CDR3 DNA: TGTGCCAGCAGTTTTCAAATCCTAGCAACAGATACGCAGTATTTT; CDR3 protein: CASSFQILATDTQYF
V gene: TRBV9; D gene: TRBD2; J gene: TRBJ2-3; clone size: .; CDR3 DNA: TGTGCCAGCAGCTATGGGACTAGCGGGGGGGTAACCTCCACAGATACGCAGTATTTT; CDR3 protein: CASSYGTSGGVTSTDTQYF
V gene: TRBV30; D gene: TRBD1; J gene: TRBJ1-5; clone size: .; CDR3 DNA: TGTGCCTGGAGCACCGGGACAGGGAACAATCAGCCCCAGCATTTT; CDR3 protein: CAWSTGTGNNQPQHF
V gene: TRBV7-3; D gene: TRBD1; J gene: TRBJ1-1; clone size: .; CDR3 DNA: TGTGCCAGCAGCCGGACAGGATACACTGAAGCTTTCTTT; CDR3 protein: CASSRTGYTEAFF
V gene: TRBV9; D gene: TRBD1; J gene: TRBJ2-7; clone size: .; CDR3 DNA: TGTGCCAGCAGCGTAGAGTCAGGGGGCATGCCCTACGAGCAGTACTTC; CDR3 protein: CASSVESGGMPYEQYF
V gene: TRBV30; D gene: TRBD1; J gene: TRBJ2-7; clone size: .; CDR3 DNA: TGTGCCTGGGCCACAGGGGTCTCCTACGAGCAGTACTTC; CDR3 protein: CAWATGVSYEQYF
V gene: TRBV9; D gene: .; J gene: TRBJ1-1; clone size: .; CDR3 DNA: TGTGCCAGCAGTCATGGCGGGGGGCGGACTGAAGCTTTCTTT; CDR3 protein: CASSHGGGRTEAFF
V gene: TRBV7-2; D gene: TRBD2; J gene: TRBJ2-1; clone size: few; CDR3 DNA: TGTGCCAGCAGCCCCACCGGGACTAGCGGTTTCGATGAGCAGTTCTTC; CDR3 protein: CASSPTGTSGFDEQFF
V gene: TRBV9; D gene: TRBD2; J gene: TRBJ2-2; clone size: .; CDR3 DNA: TGTGCCAGCAGCGCAAGGCTAGCGGAGAACACCGGGGAGCTGTTTTTT; CDR3 protein: CASSARLAENTGELFF
V gene: TRBV14; D gene: .; J gene: TRBJ2-7; clone size: .; CDR3 DNA: TGTGCCAGCAGCCAATTCTCCGGAAGGGAGCAGTACTTC; CDR3 protein: CASSQFSGREQYF
V gene: TRBV10-1; D gene: .; J gene: TRBJ2-7; clone size: .; CDR3 DNA: TGCGCCAGCAGTGAGTCTGATAGCCCCACCTACGAGCAGTACTTC; CDR3 protein: CASSESDSPTYEQYF
V gene: TRBV7-9; D gene: .; J gene: TRBJ2-2; clone size: few; CDR3 DNA: TGTGCCAGCAGCTTATCTGGGGCCCATTACGGGGAGCTGTTTTTT; CDR3 protein: CASSLSGAHYGELFF
V gene: TRBV30; D gene: .; J gene: TRBJ1-4; clone size: .; CDR3 DNA: TGTGCCTGGAGTTACGCAACTAATGAAAAACTGTTTTTT; CDR3 protein: CAWSYATNEKLFF
V gene: TRBV11-2; D gene: .; J gene: TRBJ2-7; clone size: .; CDR3 DNA: TGTGCCAGCAGCTTAGCCTACGAGCAGTACTTC; CDR3 protein: CASSLAYEQYF
V gene: TRBV6-1; D gene: .; J gene: TRBJ2-3; clone size: .; CDR3 DNA: TGTGCCAGCAGTGCTCAGGGGACTATCACAGATACGCAGTATTTT; CDR3 protein: CASSAQGTITDTQYF
V gene: TRBV7-6; D gene: .; J gene: TRBJ1-1; clone size: medium-sized; CDR3 DNA: TGTGCCAGCAGCTTAGTATTTGGGGGAGGCACTGAAGCTTTCTTT; CDR3 protein: CASSLVFGGGTEAFF
V gene: TRBV10-3; D gene: .; J gene: TRBJ2-7; clone size: .; CDR3 DNA: TGTGCCATCAGTGAAGCAGGTGGCTACGAGCAGTACTTC; CDR3 protein: CAISEAGGYEQYF
V gene: TRBV27; D gene: .; J gene: TRBJ1-5; clone size: .; CDR3 DNA: TGTGCCAGCAGGCAGGGTAATAGCAATCAGCCCCAGCATTTT; CDR3 protein: CASRQGNSNQPQHF
V gene: TRBV5-8; D gene: .; J gene: TRBJ1-2; clone size: .; CDR3 DNA: TGTGCCAGCAGCCAAGTGCAGGGAGGAGCTAACTATGGCTACACCTTC; CDR3 protein: CASSQVQGGANYGYTF
V gene: TRBV7-9; D gene: .; J gene: TRBJ2-1; clone size: .; CDR3 DNA: TGTGCCAGCAGCTTAGGTTCGGATGAGCAGTTCTTC; CDR3 protein: CASSLGSDEQFF
V gene: TRBV15; D gene: .; J gene: TRBJ1-1; clone size: few; CDR3 DNA: TGTGCCACCAGCAGGAGGGGGGGCACTGAAGCTTTCTTT; CDR3 protein: CATSRRGGTEAFF
V gene: TRBV19; D gene: .; J gene: TRBJ1-2; clone size: .; CDR3 DNA: TGTGCCAGTAGTCCGGACGGAGCTAACTATGGCTACACCTTC; CDR3 protein: CASSPDGANYGYTF
V gene: TRBV7-9; D gene: TRBD1; J gene: TRBJ1-2; clone size: .; CDR3 DNA: TGTGCCAGCAGCTTAGATCCGGACAGGGCTGGCTACACCTTC; CDR3 protein: CASSLDPDRAGYTF
V gene: TRBV9; D gene: TRBD1; J gene: TRBJ2-7; clone size: .; CDR3 DNA: TGTGCCAGCAGCGTAGCTGGGGGGACAGGGGGGATCGAGCAGTACTTC; CDR3 protein: CASSVAGGTGGIEQYF
V gene: TRBV10-3; D gene: TRBD2; J gene: TRBJ2-1; clone size: .; CDR3 DNA: TGTGCCATCAGTGAGCCAGGACTAGCGGGACGCAATGAGCAGTTCTTC; CDR3 protein: CAISEPGLAGRNEQFF
V gene: TRBV6-5; D gene: TRBD2; J gene: TRBJ2-5; clone size: .; CDR3 DNA: TGTGCCAGCAGGGCTAGCGGGAGGAGGGGAGAGACCCAGTACTTC; CDR3 protein: CASRASGRRGETQYF